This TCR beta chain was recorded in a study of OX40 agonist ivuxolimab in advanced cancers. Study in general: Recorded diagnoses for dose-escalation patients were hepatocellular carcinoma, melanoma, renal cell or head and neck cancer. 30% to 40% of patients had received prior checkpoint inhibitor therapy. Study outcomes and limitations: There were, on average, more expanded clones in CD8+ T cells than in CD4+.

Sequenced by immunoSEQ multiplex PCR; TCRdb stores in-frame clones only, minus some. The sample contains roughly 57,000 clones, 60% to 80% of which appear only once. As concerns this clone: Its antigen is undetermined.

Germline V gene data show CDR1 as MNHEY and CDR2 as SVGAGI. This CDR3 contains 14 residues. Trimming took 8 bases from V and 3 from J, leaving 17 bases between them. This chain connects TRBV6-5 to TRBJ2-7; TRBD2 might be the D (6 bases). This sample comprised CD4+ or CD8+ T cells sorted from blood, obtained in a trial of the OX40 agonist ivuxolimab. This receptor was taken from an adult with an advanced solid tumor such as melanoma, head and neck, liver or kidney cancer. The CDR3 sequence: CASRPGEVRYEQYF. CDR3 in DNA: TGTGCCAGCCGTCCCGGGGAGGTGCGCTACGAGCAGTACTTC.